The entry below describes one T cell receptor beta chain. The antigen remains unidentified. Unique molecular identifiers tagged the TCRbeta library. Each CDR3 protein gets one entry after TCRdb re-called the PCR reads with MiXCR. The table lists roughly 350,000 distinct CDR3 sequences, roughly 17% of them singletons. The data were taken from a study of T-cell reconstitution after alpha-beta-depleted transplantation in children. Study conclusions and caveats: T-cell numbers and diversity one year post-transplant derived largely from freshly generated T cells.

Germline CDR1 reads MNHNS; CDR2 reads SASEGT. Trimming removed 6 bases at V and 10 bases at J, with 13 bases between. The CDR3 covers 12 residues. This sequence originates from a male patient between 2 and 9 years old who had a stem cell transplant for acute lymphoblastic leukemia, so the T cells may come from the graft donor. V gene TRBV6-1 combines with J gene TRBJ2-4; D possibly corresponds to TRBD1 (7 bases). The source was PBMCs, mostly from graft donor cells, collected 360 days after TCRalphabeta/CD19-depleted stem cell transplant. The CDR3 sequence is CASSRGTAIQYF. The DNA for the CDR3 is TGTGCCAGCAGCCGCGGGACAGCAATTCAGTACTTC.